This TCR beta chain comes out of a study of PD-1 blockade in classical Hodgkin lymphoma. Study-wide findings and caveats: Newly diagnosed and completely responding patients shared comparable baseline diversity. CD4+ TCR diversity rose significantly by C4D1, and CD8+ TCR diversity did not.

The method was immunoSEQ multiplex PCR; TCRdb's version includes in-frame clones alone and lacks a portion of them. The sample contains about 37,000 clones, 76% of which appear only once. V was clipped by 0 bases and J by 4 bases, with 10 bases between them. The CDR3 is made up of 15 amino acids. CDR1 and CDR2 from the germline V gene are SGHNT and YYREEE (reference sequence). All the patients suffered relapse after autologous stem cell transplantation, and brentuximab vedotin exposure differed. In the case of this clone: The antigen remains undetermined.

The TCR comes from a human donor with classical Hodgkin lymphoma. Sequencing used peripheral blood mononuclear cells (PBMCs), obtained at baseline. V usage is TRBV5-4 and J usage is TRBJ2-2; the D gene is possibly TRBD2 (6 bases). The CDR3 bases are TGTGCCAGCAGCTTGGCCTTGGGGGGCACCGGGGAGCTGTTTTTT. It codes for CASSLALGGTGELFF.